The source of this TCR beta chain is a study of blood T cells in healthy people across ages (dated by TCRdb to the mid-2010s). Study-wide context: In model experiments, roughly one uniquely barcoded TCR beta cDNA molecule per two T cells was captured by template switching. To avoid experimental bias, donors of different ages were spread randomly across the sequencing lanes. Donors were grouped into four age groups: young (average 16 years), middle-aged (39), aged (approximately 67) and long-lived (just over 80). Using the same blood draw, the study looked at two additional independent replicas of 1 million unique cDNA reads for two donors, one aged 18 to 30 and the other aged 80 or older. Using deep sequencing normalized with unique cDNA molecular identifiers, the study measured how TCR beta repertoire diversity changes with age. Results the study describes overall, beyond this receptor: Compared with the aged group, the long-lived group had more naive CD4+ T cells, fewer expanded clones and increased TCR diversity, suggesting age selection. As age increased, observed TCR beta diversity per million T cells dropped in a roughly linear way, and a significant reduction was already evident by age about 36. Conclusive comparison of naive and antigen-experienced compartments was prevented by the profiling of bulk unsorted PBMCs. Estimates of total diversity based on one million sequenced T cells were considered lower bounds and underestimates. The percentage of naive T cells measured by flow cytometry correlated strongly with observed TCR beta diversity. Because donor CMV infection status was unknown, age-related changes in expanded clonotypes were potentially confounded.

As regards this clonotype: Its antigen target is currently unknown. The input lacks base qualities; no much larger clone sits a single base away.

The library came from 5' RACE. Sequenced using an Illumina HiSeq 2500. The second PCR ran for about 7 to 11 cycles and used a J-beta primer mix along with a sample-barcoded 5' primer. A unique molecular identifier was introduced onto each TCR beta cDNA molecule by a template-switch 5' adaptor carrying 12 random nucleotides. Each sample yielded at least 3 million CDR3-containing paired-end reads. All of the RNA was converted into first-strand cDNA using the Mint cDNA synthesis kit, with a TRBC-specific oligonucleotide serving as the primer. All cDNA was treated with uracil-DNA glycosylase and then went through a first 18-cycle PCR with the universal primers M1SS and BC2_uni_R. The authors' analysis ran thus. For normalization, 1 million high-quality reads, each with a distinct molecular identifier, were randomly selected from each sample. Reads with shared molecular identifiers were discarded instead of being binned into consensus sequences. CDR3 identification, clonotype clustering and error correction used MiTCR with a Q25 quality threshold and the strictest error-elimination algorithm. A nonparametric unseen species model with Euler transformation was used to estimate a lower bound on total TCR beta diversity. Using fastp trimming at Q25 and MiXCR clonotype assembly, TCRdb reanalyzed the public sequencing data and kept in-frame beta chains. Entries that share a CDR3 protein sequence are merged under the most common genes and DNA. The V and J calls and clone size are TCRdb's, not the authors'. The sample table contains about 970,000 distinct CDR3 sequences; only one count was recorded for 51% of them. Of the sample, about a fifth is held by the ten largest clones.

Systemically healthy Caucasian individuals from Russia, 39 in total and aged roughly 6 to 90 years, were included as donors. Approximately 9.7 milliliters of peripheral blood were drawn from each donor into EDTA-treated Vacutainer tubes. Ficoll-Paque density-gradient centrifugation was used to isolate PBMCs, with at least 7 million per sample. Trizol reagent was used to extract total RNA from the PBMCs, yielding at least 6 micrograms per sample. For every donor, flow cytometry on a PBMC aliquot measured the percentage of naive CD45RAhigh/CD27high T cells. CDR1 is given as KGHDR and CDR2 as SFDVKD, both from the germline V gene. V gives up 3 bases and J gives up 2 bases, and the segment between their germline ends measures 13 bases. The CDR3 contains 15 residues, cysteine and phenylalanine counted. Only CDR3 DNA remains: 45 bases, in frame from the first base.

The source of this sequence is an older woman in good health. The sequence is built from TRBV24-1 and TRBJ2-7, and TRBD1 may be the D gene, going by 5 matching bases. The specimen was blood. The CDR3 region: CATSDPGLGAYEQYF. The DNA sequence is as follows: TGTGCCACCAGTGATCCGGGTCTAGGGGCCTACGAGCAGTACTTC.